The clone carrying this T cell receptor beta chain turned up a few times. The assay was immunoSEQ multiplex PCR, and TCRdb's table has in-frame clones only and misses some. This sample has about 28,000 clones; 70% to 80% occur once, and the top ten carry approximately 22%. The data were taken from a study of control samples from healthy donors and cancer patients. The CDR3 has 15 amino acids. The germline CDR1 and CDR2 sequences are LGHDT and YNNKEL (reference sequence). V lost 1 base and J lost 8; bases outside the gene matches: 5. The genes are TRBV3-1 (or the pseudogene TRBV3-2) and TRBJ2-1; 10 nucleotides agree with TRBD2. The sequencing sample was made of PBMCs. The clonotype comes from a man in his sixties with head and neck cancer. DNA for the CDR3: TGTGCCAGCAGCCAAGGACTAGCGGGTGGCTATGAGCAGTTCTTC. Translated: CASSQGLAGGYEQFF.